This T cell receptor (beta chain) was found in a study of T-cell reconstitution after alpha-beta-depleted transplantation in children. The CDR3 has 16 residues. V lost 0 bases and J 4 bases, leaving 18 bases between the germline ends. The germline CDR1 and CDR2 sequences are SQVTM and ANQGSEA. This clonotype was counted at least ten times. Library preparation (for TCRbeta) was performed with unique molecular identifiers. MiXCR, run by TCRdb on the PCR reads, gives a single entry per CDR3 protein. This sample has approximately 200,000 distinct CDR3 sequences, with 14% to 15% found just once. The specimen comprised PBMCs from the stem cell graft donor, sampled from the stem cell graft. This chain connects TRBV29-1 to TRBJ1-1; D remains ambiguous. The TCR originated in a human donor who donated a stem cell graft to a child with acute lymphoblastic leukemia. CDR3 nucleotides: TGCAGCGTTGAAGATGGGAGTAAAGATGATGCCACTGAAGCTTTCTTT. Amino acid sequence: CSVEDGSKDDATEAFF.